A selection of T cell receptor beta chains follows, all from one sample in a study of blood T cell repertoires in COVID-19. Assay used: immunoSEQ multiplex PCR; TCRdb lists only in-frame clones, some missing. Of about 140,000 clones detected, about 85% appear once; the ten largest clones hold 2.5% to 3%. Material: peripheral blood. The receptors come from a human donor with COVID-19, enrolled during active disease. The donor label of this sample is uncertain. CDR3s include the opening cysteine and the closing phenylalanine or tryptophan. The order of the fields is CDR3 DNA, CDR3 protein, V gene, D gene, clone size, J gene. A D gene is named only where the DNA matches it firmly. Only part of the rows carry a size: once, few, many, or a class if the clone is expanded.

DNA: TGTGCCAGCAGTGAATCCGGCAGGGGCAACTACGAGCAGTACTTC
CDR3: CASSESGRGNYEQYF
V: TRBV25-1
D: .
size: .
J: TRBJ2-7

DNA: TGTGCCAGCAGCCAAGATACTTCCTCGAACCCGCAGTATTTT
CDR3: CASSQDTSSNPQYF
V: TRBV3-1/TRBV3-2
D: .
size: .
J: TRBJ2-3

DNA: TGCGCCAGCAGCTTGGCCGATGTGGGGGTAGCGGAGGCCTACAATGAGCAGTTCTTC
CDR3: CASSLADVGVAEAYNEQFF
V: TRBV5-1
D: .
size: .
J: TRBJ2-1

DNA: TGTGCCAGCAGTGATGAGGGAATGGAAGATACGCAGTATTTT
CDR3: CASSDEGMEDTQYF
V: TRBV25-1
D: .
size: .
J: TRBJ2-3

DNA: TGTGCCATCAATCGGGACAGTTCGAATAATTCACCCCTCCACTTT
CDR3: CAINRDSSNNSPLHF
V: TRBV10-3
D: TRBD1
size: .
J: TRBJ1-6

DNA: TGTGCCAGCAGGTCCGTAGAAAACTATGGCTACACCTTC
CDR3: CASRSVENYGYTF
V: TRBV11-2
D: .
size: .
J: TRBJ1-2

DNA: TGTGCCAGCAGTCTCACAGCGAACACCGGGGAGCTGTTTTTT
CDR3: CASSLTANTGELFF
V: TRBV25-1
D: .
size: .
J: TRBJ2-2

DNA: TGCGCCAGCAGCCAACTTGCGGGCAACAATGAGCAGTTCTTC
CDR3: CASSQLAGNNEQFF
V: TRBV4-1
D: .
size: .
J: TRBJ2-1

DNA: TGTGCCAGCAGTGAAGGGGGGGACTATTATAGCAATCAGCCCCAGCATTTT
CDR3: CASSEGGDYYSNQPQHF
V: TRBV25-1
D: .
size: .
J: TRBJ1-5

DNA: TGTGCCAGCAGCCCATTGACTAGCGGGGGGTCGGAGACCCAGTACTTC
CDR3: CASSPLTSGGSETQYF
V: TRBV7-6
D: TRBD2
size: .
J: TRBJ2-5

DNA: TGTGCCAGCAGCTTAAATTGGGGAGGCGGATTTGGCTACACCTTC
CDR3: CASSLNWGGGFGYTF
V: TRBV7-9
D: .
size: .
J: TRBJ1-2

DNA: TGTGCCAGCAGAAAACAGGGGGCGGGAGAGACCCAGTACTTC
CDR3: CASRKQGAGETQYF
V: TRBV6-5
D: TRBD1
size: .
J: TRBJ2-5

DNA: TGTGCCAGCTCAGGAGGGGAGCCACGCCAAGAGACCCAGTACTTC
CDR3: CASSGGEPRQETQYF
V: TRBV18
D: .
size: .
J: TRBJ2-5

DNA: TGCGCCAGCAGCCCGGGAGGGTGGGATGAGCAGTTCTTC
CDR3: CASSPGGWDEQFF
V: TRBV5-1
D: TRBD2
size: once
J: TRBJ2-1

DNA: TGTGCCAGCAGTGAAAGTAGCGGGGGGTCGGAGACCCAGTACTTC
CDR3: CASSESSGGSETQYF
V: TRBV6-1
D: TRBD2
size: .
J: TRBJ2-5

DNA: TGTGCCAGTAGTCCGGGACCCCCGGTCGTCAGGGGCAGAGGGGCTGAAGCTTTCTTT
CDR3: CASSPGPPVVRGRGAEAFF
V: TRBV19
D: .
size: once
J: TRBJ1-1

DNA: TGTGCCAGTGCAATCTCGGGGGGGTTAGGTGTGGAAGATGAGCAGTTCTTC
CDR3: CASAISGGLGVEDEQFF
V: TRBV19
D: TRBD2
size: .
J: TRBJ2-1

DNA: TGTGCCAGCAGTATAGAGGACAGTTATAATCAGCCCCAGCATTTT
CDR3: CASSIEDSYNQPQHF
V: TRBV6-5
D: .
size: .
J: TRBJ1-5

DNA: TGTGCTAGTGGTTTGTTCAGGCAGGGTGATGGCTACACCTTC
CDR3: CASGLFRQGDGYTF
V: TRBV12-5
D: .
size: .
J: TRBJ1-2

DNA: TGTGCCAGCAGCCTTGCGGGGGGCGGGGGCTACACCTTC
CDR3: CASSLAGGGGYTF
V: TRBV3-1/TRBV3-2
D: .
size: .
J: TRBJ1-2

DNA: TGTGCCAGCAGAGCGGGACAGGGGTCGGACGAGCAGTACTTC
CDR3: CASRAGQGSDEQYF
V: TRBV2
D: TRBD1
size: .
J: TRBJ2-7

DNA: TGCAGCGTTGAAAAGGGGGATACGCAGTATTTT
CDR3: CSVEKGDTQYF
V: TRBV29-1
D: .
size: .
J: TRBJ2-3

DNA: TGTGCCAGTAGTATTTTGGCGGGACAGGGACTTCAGCCCCAGCATTTT
CDR3: CASSILAGQGLQPQHF
V: TRBV19
D: TRBD1
size: few
J: TRBJ1-5

DNA: TGTGCCAGCCGCGTAACCTATGGCTACACCTTC
CDR3: CASRVTYGYTF
V: TRBV2
D: .
size: .
J: TRBJ1-2

DNA: TGTGCCAGCAGCCCCTTTTCTGCAACTAATGAAAAACTGTTTTTT
CDR3: CASSPFSATNEKLFF
V: TRBV5-4
D: .
size: .
J: TRBJ1-4

DNA: TGTGCCAGCAGCTTAGACAGGGATCAGGAGACCCAGTACTTC
CDR3: CASSLDRDQETQYF
V: TRBV11-2
D: .
size: .
J: TRBJ2-5

DNA: TGTGCCAGCAGCCAGACCGGATTTTGGGCAAAACTGTTTTTT
CDR3: CASSQTGFWAKLFF
V: TRBV3-1/TRBV3-2
D: .
size: .
J: TRBJ1-4

DNA: TGTGCCAGCAGGAAAAGCGGGGGCTACGAGCAGTACTTC
CDR3: CASRKSGGYEQYF
V: TRBV12-3/TRBV12-4
D: TRBD2
size: .
J: TRBJ2-7

DNA: TGTGCCAGCAGCTACGACAGGTTGGGGGAAAAACTGTTTTTT
CDR3: CASSYDRLGEKLFF
V: TRBV7-9
D: .
size: .
J: TRBJ1-4

DNA: TGTGCCAGCAGTGTGGGGGGGATGAATCAGCCCCAGCATTTT
CDR3: CASSVGGMNQPQHF
V: TRBV2
D: .
size: .
J: TRBJ1-5

DNA: TGTGCCATCAGTGCCTATAATGAAAAACTGTTTTTT
CDR3: CAISAYNEKLFF
V: TRBV10-3
D: .
size: .
J: TRBJ1-4

DNA: TGCAGCGGCCGACAGGGGGCCGGAGAGACCCAGTACTTC
CDR3: CSGRQGAGETQYF
V: TRBV29-1
D: TRBD1
size: .
J: TRBJ2-5

DNA: TGTGCCAGCAGCTTGCAGCCGGGACAGGGAGAATTCTCCTACGAGCAGTACTTC
CDR3: CASSLQPGQGEFSYEQYF
V: TRBV7-9
D: TRBD1
size: .
J: TRBJ2-7

DNA: TGCGCCAGCAGCCGAAGAACAGGGGTTAATGAGCAGTTCTTC
CDR3: CASSRRTGVNEQFF
V: TRBV5-1
D: TRBD1
size: once
J: TRBJ2-1

DNA: TGTGCCAGCTCACCACCCACAGCGGTGGCTATAAACACTGAAGCTTTCTTT
CDR3: CASSPPTAVAINTEAFF
V: TRBV18
D: .
size: few
J: TRBJ1-1

DNA: TGCGCCAGCAGCGCGGGGGCGGCGTACGAGCAGTACTTC
CDR3: CASSAGAAYEQYF
V: TRBV5-1
D: .
size: .
J: TRBJ2-7

DNA: TGTGCCAGCAGCCAAGGTAGACTAGCGGGGTTGAAAAGCACAGATACGCAGTATTTT
CDR3: CASSQGRLAGLKSTDTQYF
V: TRBV7-9
D: TRBD2
size: .
J: TRBJ2-3

DNA: TGTGCCAGTAGTAGGGGAGGGGGAGCCACGTTGGTTAATTCACCCCTCCACTTT
CDR3: CASSRGGGATLVNSPLHF
V: TRBV19
D: .
size: few
J: TRBJ1-6

DNA: TGTGCCACGCGGGCGGGGGGGGATTACAATGAGCAGTTCTTC
CDR3: CATRAGGDYNEQFF
V: TRBV15
D: TRBD2
size: .
J: TRBJ2-1

DNA: TGTGCCAGCAGCGCGGGGACTAGCGGTAACACAGATACGCAGTATTTT
CDR3: CASSAGTSGNTDTQYF
V: TRBV6-4
D: TRBD2
size: .
J: TRBJ2-3

DNA: TGTGCCAGCAGAGCCTCGGGGAGAACTTACAATGAGCAGTTCTTC
CDR3: CASRASGRTYNEQFF
V: TRBV3-1/TRBV3-2
D: .
size: .
J: TRBJ2-1

DNA: TGTGCCAGCAGCTTCTCATCAGGGCTCGAGACCCAGTACTTC
CDR3: CASSFSSGLETQYF
V: TRBV7-9
D: .
size: .
J: TRBJ2-5

DNA: TGTGCCATCAGTGAGGGCAGGGGGTCCGGGGAGACCCAGTACTTC
CDR3: CAISEGRGSGETQYF
V: TRBV10-3
D: TRBD1
size: .
J: TRBJ2-5